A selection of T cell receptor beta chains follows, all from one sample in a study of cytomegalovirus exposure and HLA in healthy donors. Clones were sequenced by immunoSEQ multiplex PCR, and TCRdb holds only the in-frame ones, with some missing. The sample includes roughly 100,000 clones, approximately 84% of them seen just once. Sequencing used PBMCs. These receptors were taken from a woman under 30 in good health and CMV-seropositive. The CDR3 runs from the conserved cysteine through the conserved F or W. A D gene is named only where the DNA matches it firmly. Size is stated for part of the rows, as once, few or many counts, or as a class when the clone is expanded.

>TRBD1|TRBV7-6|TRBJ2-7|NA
CASSLRGQGYEQYF
TGTGCCAGCAGCCTCAGGGGGCAGGGGTACGAGCAGTACTTC
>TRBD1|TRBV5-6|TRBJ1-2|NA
CASRAGQNNYGYTF
TGTGCCAGCAGGGCGGGACAGAATAACTATGGCTACACCTTC
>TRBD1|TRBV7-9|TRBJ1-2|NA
CASSPPGTGVQGYTF
TGTGCCAGCAGCCCACCCGGGACAGGGGTCCAAGGCTACACCTTC
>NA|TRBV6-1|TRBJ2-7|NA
CASRHRTFSYEQYF
TGTGCCAGCAGACATCGGACTTTCTCCTACGAGCAGTACTTC
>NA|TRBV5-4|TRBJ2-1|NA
CASSLPILTGYGNEQFF
TGTGCCAGCAGCTTGCCAATACTCACAGGGTATGGGAATGAGCAGTTCTTC
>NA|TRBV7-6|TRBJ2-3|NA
CASSPQGTTSTDTQYF
TGTGCCAGCAGCCCCCAGGGGACTACTAGCACAGATACGCAGTATTTT
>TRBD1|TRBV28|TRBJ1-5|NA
CASSSMDREGIYSNQPQHF
TGTGCCAGCAGTTCAATGGACAGGGAGGGGATATATAGCAATCAGCCCCAGCATTTT
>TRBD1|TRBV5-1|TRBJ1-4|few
CASSLDRLRTDRANEKLFF
TGCGCCAGCAGCCTGGATCGCCTTAGGACGGACAGGGCTAATGAAAAACTGTTTTTT
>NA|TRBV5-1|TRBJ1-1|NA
CASSVSGNSNTEAFF
TGCGCCAGCAGCGTATCCGGGAACTCGAACACTGAAGCTTTCTTT
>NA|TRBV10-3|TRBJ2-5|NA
CAITGTEKETQYF
TGTGCCATCACCGGGACTGAGAAAGAGACCCAGTACTTC
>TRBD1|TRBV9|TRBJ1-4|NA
CASSVAVGQGREKLFF
TGTGCCAGCAGCGTAGCCGTGGGACAGGGTCGTGAAAAACTGTTTTTT
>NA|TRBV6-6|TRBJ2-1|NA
CASTGVFGGFDEQFF
TGTGCCAGCACGGGCGTCTTCGGGGGTTTCGATGAGCAGTTCTTC
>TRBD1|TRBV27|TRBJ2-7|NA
CASRRTGEVYEQYF
TGTGCCAGCAGACGGACAGGGGAAGTCTACGAGCAGTACTTC
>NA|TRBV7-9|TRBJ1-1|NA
CASSPFLQGMNTEAFF
TGTGCCAGCAGTCCGTTCCTCCAGGGCATGAACACTGAAGCTTTCTTT
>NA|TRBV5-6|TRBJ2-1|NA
CASSRGTGYNEQFF
TGTGCCAGCAGTAGGGGGACGGGCTACAATGAGCAGTTCTTC
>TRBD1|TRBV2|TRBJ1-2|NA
CASSGDRGNGYTF
TGTGCCAGCAGTGGGGACAGGGGGAATGGCTACACCTTC
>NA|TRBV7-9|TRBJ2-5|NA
CASSLVGTKETQYF
TGTGCCAGCAGCTTAGTGGGGACAAAAGAGACCCAGTACTTC
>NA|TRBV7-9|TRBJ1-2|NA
CASSSLTGIYTF
TGTGCCAGCAGCTCGCTAACAGGAATCTACACCTTC
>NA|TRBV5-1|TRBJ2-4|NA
CASSLFDRSVNIQYF
TGCGCCAGCAGCTTGTTTGACAGGTCCGTAAACATTCAGTACTTC
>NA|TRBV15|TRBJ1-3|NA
CATSHTRGVGNTIYF
TGTGCCACCAGCCATACCCGGGGGGTGGGAAACACCATATATTTT
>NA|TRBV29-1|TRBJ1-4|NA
CSVHSGATNEKLFF
TGCAGCGTACATTCAGGGGCAACTAATGAAAAACTGTTTTTT
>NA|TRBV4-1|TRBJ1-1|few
CASSQGRGNTEAFF
TGCGCCAGCAGCCAAGGGCGGGGTAACACTGAAGCTTTCTTT
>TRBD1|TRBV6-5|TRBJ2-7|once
CASSYSKTGGRYEQYF
TGTGCCAGCAGTTACTCGAAGACAGGGGGACGGTACGAGCAGTACTTC
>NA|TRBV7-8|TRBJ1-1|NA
CASSAQQGPNTEAFF
TGTGCCAGCAGCGCGCAACAGGGACCGAACACTGAAGCTTTCTTT
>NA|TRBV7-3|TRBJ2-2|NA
CASSPQTLGTGELFF
TGTGCCAGCAGCCCCCAGACGCTAGGCACCGGGGAGCTGTTTTTT
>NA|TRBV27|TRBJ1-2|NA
CASSFLRGGYGYTF
TGTGCCAGCAGTTTTCTCAGGGGTGGCTATGGCTACACCTTC